The T cell receptor (beta chain) described here comes from a study of neurological immune-mediated disorders. V lost 0 bases to trimming and J lost 4 bases, with 18 bases between them. This CDR3 has 17 amino acids. The germline V gene has CDR1 SQVTM and CDR2 ANQGSEA. TCRdb re-derived calls from the 5' RACE reads in MiXCR, one entry per CDR3 protein. The sample holds approximately 38,000 distinct CDR3 sequences, 7.2% seen once. This clonotype was recorded many times. The sample comprised CD4+ T cells from blood. The chain uses TRBV29-1 and TRBJ2-2, with D perhaps being TRBD1 or TRBD2 (6 bases each). The clonotype was recovered from a man aged 45-65 years in good health. CDR3 protein: CSVEDLRGAGSTGELFF. Written as DNA, the CDR3 is TGCAGCGTTGAAGATCTGAGGGGGGCGGGGTCCACCGGGGAGCTGTTTTTT.